The sequence of this T cell receptor (beta chain) was determined in a study of pediatric ulcerative colitis. About the study: Disease was pancolitis in over five and left-sided in two, histology-confirmed.

Note on this clone: Its antigen is undetermined.

The rectum was sampled with one to two pinch biopsies at colonoscopy. Ulcerative colitis patients received no immunosuppressive medication before the diagnostic colonoscopy. Looked up from germline, CDR1 is KGHSH and CDR2 is LQKENI. CDR3 length equals 13 residues. The V and J ends lost 6 bases and 3 bases respectively, with 9 bases between them. General observations from the study: Blood-rectal clonal overlap within each person was significantly higher in ulcerative colitis patients than controls.

Method: immunoSEQ multiplex PCR; TCRdb's copy keeps in-frame clones and lacks some. The sample has tens of thousands of clones; 73% are singletons. The clonotype comes from a boy aged 10-17 years with moderate ulcerative colitis. V is TRBV18 and J is TRBJ1-5; D might be TRBD1 (5 bases). Material: gut tissue. The CDR3 sequence: CASSLGDNQPQHF. DNA of the CDR3: TGTGCCAGCTCTCTAGGGGACAATCAGCCCCAGCATTTT.